Below, one T cell receptor (beta chain) is given with its context. Original methodology: How many nucleated cells were present was estimated from reference gene primer amplification. The method was immunoSEQ multiplex PCR; TCRdb's version includes in-frame clones alone and lacks a portion of them. V and J calls and clone size are as listed in that table; D and trimming were resolved from the DNA. The sample lists approximately 270,000 clones, 70% to 90% occurring once. The CDR3 runs to 17 residues. These data originate in a study of blood T cell repertoires in COVID-19. The sequence was collected from a woman between 45 and 65 years old who had recovered from COVID-19. This chain joins TRBV1 and TRBJ1-1. TRBV1 represents a pseudogene. Sequencing input: PBMCs or T cells enriched from blood (not recorded which). The CDR3 here is CTSSQERGGGLGTEAFF. DNA for the CDR3: TGCACCAGCAGCCAAGAGCGGGGCGGGGGGCTAGGCACTGAAGCTTTCTTT.